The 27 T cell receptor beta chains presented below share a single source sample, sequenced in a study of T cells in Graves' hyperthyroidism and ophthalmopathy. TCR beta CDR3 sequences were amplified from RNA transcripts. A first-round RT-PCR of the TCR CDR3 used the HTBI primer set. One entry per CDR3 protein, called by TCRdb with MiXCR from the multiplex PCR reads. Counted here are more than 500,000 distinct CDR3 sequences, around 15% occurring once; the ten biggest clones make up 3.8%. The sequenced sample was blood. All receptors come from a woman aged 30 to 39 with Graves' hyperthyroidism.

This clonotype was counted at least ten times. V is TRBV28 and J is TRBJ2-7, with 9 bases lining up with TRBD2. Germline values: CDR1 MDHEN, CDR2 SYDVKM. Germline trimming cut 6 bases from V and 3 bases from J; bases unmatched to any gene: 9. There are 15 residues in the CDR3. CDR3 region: CASRIAGEPVYEQYF. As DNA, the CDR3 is TGTGCCAGCAGAATAGCGGGAGAGCCGGTCTACGAGCAGTACTTC. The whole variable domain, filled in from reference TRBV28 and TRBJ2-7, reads DVKVTQSSRYLVKRTGEKVFLECVQDMDHENMFWYRQDPGLGLRLIYFSYDVKMKEKGDIPEGYSVSREKKERFSLILESASTNQTSMYLCASRIAGEPVYEQYFGPGTRLTVT.

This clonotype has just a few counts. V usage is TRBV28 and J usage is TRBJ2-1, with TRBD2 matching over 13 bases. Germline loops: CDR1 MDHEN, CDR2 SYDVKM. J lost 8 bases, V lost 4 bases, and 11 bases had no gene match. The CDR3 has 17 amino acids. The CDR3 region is CASSSRTSGSGVHEQFF. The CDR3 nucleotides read TGTGCCAGCAGTTCAAGGACTAGCGGGAGTGGGGTACATGAGCAGTTCTTC.

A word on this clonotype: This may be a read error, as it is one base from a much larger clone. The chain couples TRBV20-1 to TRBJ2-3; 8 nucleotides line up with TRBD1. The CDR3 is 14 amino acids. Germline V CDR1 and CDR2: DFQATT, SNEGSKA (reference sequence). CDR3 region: CRARPGQGTDTQYF. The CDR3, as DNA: TGCAGAGCTCGACCCGGACAGGGCACGGATACGCAGTATTTT.

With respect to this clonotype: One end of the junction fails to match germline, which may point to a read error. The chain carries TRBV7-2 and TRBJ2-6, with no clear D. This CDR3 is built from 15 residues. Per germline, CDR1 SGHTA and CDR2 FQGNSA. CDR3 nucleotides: TGCGCCAGCAGCCAAGCTGTCTCTGGGGCCAACGTCCTGACTTTC. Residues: CASSQAVSGANVLTF.

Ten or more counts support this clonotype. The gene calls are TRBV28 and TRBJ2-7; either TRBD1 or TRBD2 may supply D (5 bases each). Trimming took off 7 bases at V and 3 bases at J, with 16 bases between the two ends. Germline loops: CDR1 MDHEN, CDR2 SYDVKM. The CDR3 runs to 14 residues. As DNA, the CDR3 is TGTGCCAGCACCTCCCCGAGGGGTAACTACGAGCAGTACTTC. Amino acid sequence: CASTSPRGNYEQYF.

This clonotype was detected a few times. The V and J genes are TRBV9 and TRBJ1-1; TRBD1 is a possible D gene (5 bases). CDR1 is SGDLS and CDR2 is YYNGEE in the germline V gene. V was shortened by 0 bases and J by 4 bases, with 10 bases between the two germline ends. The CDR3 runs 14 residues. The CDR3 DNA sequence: TGTGCCAGCAGCGTAGATCAGGGATTCACTGAAGCTTTCTTT. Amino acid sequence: CASSVDQGFTEAFF.

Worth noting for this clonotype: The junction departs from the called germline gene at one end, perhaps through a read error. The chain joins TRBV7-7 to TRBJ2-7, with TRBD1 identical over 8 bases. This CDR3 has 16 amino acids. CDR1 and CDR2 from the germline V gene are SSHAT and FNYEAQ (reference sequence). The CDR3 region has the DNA TGTGCTAGCAGCCCTCTAGGACAGGGCTACCCCTACGAGCAGTACTTC. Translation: CASSPLGQGYPYEQYF.

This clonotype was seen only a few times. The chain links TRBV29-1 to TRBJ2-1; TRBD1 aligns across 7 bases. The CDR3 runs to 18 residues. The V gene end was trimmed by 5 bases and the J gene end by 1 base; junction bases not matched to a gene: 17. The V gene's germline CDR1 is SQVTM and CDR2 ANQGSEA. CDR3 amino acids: CSVCLLGQTGRSYNEQFF. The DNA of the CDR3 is TGCAGCGTTTGCTTACTTGGTCAGACAGGGCGTTCCTACAATGAGCAGTTCTTC.

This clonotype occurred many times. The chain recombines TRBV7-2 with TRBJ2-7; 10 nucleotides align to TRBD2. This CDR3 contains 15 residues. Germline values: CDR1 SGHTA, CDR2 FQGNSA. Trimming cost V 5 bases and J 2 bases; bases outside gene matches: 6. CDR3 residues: CASSPTLAGTYEQYF. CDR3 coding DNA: TGTGCCAGCAGCCCCACACTAGCGGGAACCTACGAGCAGTACTTC.

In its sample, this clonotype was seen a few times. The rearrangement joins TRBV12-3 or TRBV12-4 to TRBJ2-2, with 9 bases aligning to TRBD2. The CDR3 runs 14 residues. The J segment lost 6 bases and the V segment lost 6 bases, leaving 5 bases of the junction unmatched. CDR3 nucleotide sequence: TGTGCCAGCAGGGGACTAGCAGGCCCCGGGGAGCTGTTTTTT. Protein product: CASRGLAGPGELFF.

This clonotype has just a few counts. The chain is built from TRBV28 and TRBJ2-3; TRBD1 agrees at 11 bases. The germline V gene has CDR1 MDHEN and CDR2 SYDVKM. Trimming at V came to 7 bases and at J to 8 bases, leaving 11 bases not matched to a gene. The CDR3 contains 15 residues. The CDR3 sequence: CASTSPGQGVGTQYF. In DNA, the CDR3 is TGTGCCAGCACGTCCCCGGGACAGGGGGTTGGTACGCAGTATTTT.

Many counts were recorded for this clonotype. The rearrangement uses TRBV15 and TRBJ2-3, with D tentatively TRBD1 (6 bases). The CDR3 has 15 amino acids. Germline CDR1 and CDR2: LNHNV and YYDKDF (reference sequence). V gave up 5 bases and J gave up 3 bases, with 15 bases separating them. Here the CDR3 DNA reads TGTGCCACCAGCCTGGGGGCTAGGGAAACAGATACGCAGTATTTT. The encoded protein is CATSLGARETDTQYF. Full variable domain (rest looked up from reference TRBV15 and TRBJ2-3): DAMVIQNPRYQVTQFGKPVTLSCSQTLNHNVMYWYQQKSSQAPKLLFHYYDKDFNNEADTPDNFQSRRPNTSFCFLDIRSPGLGDTAMYLCATSLGARETDTQYFGPGTRLTVL.

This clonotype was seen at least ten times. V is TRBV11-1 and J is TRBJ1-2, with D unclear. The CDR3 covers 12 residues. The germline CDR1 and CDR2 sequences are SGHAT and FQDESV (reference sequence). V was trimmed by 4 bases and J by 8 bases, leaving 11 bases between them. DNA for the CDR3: TGTGCCAGCAGCTACACAACGGGCGGCTACACCTTC. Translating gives CASSYTTGGYTF.

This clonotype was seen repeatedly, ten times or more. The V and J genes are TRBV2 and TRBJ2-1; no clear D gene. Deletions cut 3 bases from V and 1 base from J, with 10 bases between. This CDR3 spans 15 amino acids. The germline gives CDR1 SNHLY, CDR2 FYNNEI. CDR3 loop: CASSDSHPSYNEQFF. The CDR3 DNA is TGTGCCAGCAGTGACTCGCACCCTTCCTACAATGAGCAGTTCTTC.

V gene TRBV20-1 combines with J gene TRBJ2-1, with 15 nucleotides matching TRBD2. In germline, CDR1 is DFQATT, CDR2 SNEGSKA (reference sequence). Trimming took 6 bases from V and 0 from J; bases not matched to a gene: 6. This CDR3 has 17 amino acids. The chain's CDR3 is CSANPGLAGGSYNEQFF. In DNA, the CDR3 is TGCAGTGCAAACCCGGGACTAGCGGGAGGCTCCTACAATGAGCAGTTCTTC.

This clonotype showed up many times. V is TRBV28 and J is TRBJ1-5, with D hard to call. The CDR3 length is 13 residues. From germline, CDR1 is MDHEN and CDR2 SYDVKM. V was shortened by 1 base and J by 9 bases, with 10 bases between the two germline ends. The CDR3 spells CASSLLGMGPQHF. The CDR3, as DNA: TGTGCCAGCAGTTTATTGGGGATGGGGCCCCAGCATTTT.

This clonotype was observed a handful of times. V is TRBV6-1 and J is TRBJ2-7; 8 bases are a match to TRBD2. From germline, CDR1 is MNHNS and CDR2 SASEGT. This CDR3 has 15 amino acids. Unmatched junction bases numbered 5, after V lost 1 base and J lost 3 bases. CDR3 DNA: TGTGCCAGCAGTGAAGTAGCGGGAAAGGGCTACGAGCAGTACTTC. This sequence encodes CASSEVAGKGYEQYF.

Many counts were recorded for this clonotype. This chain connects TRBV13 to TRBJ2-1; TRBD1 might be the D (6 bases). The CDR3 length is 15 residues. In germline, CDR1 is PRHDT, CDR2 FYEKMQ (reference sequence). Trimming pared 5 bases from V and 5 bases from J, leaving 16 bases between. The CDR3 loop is CASSPGQLQHNEQFF. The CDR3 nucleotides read TGTGCCAGCAGCCCGGGACAATTGCAACACAATGAGCAGTTCTTC.

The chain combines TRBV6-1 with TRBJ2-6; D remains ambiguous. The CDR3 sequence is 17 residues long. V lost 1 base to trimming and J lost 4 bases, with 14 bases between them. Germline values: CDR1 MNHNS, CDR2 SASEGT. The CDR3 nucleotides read TGTGCCAGCAGTGAAGTAGTCGGCGCTCCCGGGGCCAACGTCCTGACTTTC. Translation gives CASSEVVGAPGANVLTF.

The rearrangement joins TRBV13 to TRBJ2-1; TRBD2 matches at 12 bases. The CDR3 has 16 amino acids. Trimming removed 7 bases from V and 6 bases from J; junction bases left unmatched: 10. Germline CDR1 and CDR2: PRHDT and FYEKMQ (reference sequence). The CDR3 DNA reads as TGTGCCAGCACCCAAGGAACTAGCGGGAGGTCCAATGAGCAGTTCTTC. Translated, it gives CASTQGTSGRSNEQFF.

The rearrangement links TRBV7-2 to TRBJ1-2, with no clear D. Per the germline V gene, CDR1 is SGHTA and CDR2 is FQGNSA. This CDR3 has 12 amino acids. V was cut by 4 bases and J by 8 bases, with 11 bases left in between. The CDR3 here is CASSSYTGGYTF. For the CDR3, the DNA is TGTGCCAGCAGCTCCTACACGGGCGGCTACACCTTC. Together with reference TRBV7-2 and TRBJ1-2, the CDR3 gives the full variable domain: GAGVSQSPSNKVTEKGKDVELRCDPISGHTALYWYRQSLGQGLEFLIYFQGNSAPDKSGLPSDRFSAERTGGSVSTLTIQRTQQEDSAVYLCASSSYTGGYTFGSGTRLTVV.

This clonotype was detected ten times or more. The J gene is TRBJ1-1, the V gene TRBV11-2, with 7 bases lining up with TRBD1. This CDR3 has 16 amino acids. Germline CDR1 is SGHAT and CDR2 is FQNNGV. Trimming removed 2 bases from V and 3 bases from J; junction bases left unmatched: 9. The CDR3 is CASSLWKGARDTEAFF. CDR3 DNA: TGTGCCAGCAGCTTATGGAAGGGGGCGCGCGACACTGAAGCTTTCTTT.

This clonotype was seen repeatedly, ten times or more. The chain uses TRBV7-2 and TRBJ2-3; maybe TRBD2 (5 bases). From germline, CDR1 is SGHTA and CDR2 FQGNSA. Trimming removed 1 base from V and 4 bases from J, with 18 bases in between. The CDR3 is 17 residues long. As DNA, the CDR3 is TGTGCCAGCAGCTTAGAGGGAATAGGGATGCGGGCAGATACGCAGTATTTT. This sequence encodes CASSLEGIGMRADTQYF.

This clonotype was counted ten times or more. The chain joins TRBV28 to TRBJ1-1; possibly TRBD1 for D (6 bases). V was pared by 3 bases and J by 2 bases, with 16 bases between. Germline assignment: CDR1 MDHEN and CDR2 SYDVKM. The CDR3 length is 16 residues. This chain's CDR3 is CASSLGWGARNTEAFF. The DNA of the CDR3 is TGTGCCAGCAGTTTGGGATGGGGGGCGAGAAACACTGAAGCTTTCTTT.

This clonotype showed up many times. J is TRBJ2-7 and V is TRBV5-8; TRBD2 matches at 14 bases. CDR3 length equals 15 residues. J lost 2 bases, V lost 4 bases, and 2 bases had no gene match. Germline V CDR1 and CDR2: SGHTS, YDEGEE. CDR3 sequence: CASSGGLAGAYEQYF. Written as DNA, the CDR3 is TGTGCCAGCAGCGGGGGACTAGCGGGAGCCTACGAGCAGTACTTC.

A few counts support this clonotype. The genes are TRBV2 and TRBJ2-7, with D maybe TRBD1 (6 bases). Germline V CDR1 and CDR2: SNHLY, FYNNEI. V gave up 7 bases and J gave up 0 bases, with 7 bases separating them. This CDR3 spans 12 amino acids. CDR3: CASNRDSYEQYF. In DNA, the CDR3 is TGTGCCAGCAACAGGGACTCCTACGAGCAGTACTTC.

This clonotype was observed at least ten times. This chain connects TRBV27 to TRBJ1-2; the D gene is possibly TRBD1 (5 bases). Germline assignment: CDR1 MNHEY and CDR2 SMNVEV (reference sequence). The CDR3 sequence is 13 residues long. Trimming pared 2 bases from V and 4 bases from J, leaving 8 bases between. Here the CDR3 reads CASSLGAAYGYTF. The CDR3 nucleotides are TGTGCCAGCAGTTTAGGGGCCGCCTATGGCTACACCTTC.